The TCR beta chain under discussion was sequenced for a study of metastatic and nonmetastatic thyroid tumors. Looking at the study overall: Where malignant and benign thyroid patients were concerned, repertoires were compared across blood and tumor or nodule tissue.

The germline V gene encodes CDR1 SGHTA and CDR2 FQGNSA. The germline V and J ends were trimmed by 5 bases and 5 bases, with 9 bases remaining between them. This CDR3 has 12 residues. How the authors handled the data: CDR3 was compared across clinicopathological groups, and the resulting differences were used to build a distant-metastasis classifier for papillary thyroid cancer. Through MiXCR, TCRdb re-clonotyped the PCR reads. The V and J calls shown here were made by TCRdb, not taken from the authors' results. The sample records around 19,000 clones, approximately 31% being singletons. Thyroid surgery was preceded by no treatment in any patient. Study results and limitations: TCR beta diversity was reportedly significantly higher in malignant thyroid tumors than benign nodules, in blood and tumor.

This clone counts as medium-sized (0.01 to 0.1%). Its antigen is currently unknown. The sequence derives from a female donor with papillary thyroid cancer or a benign thyroid nodule (not recorded which). Some clones in this sample may be carry-over from other donors' samples. The chain has TRBV7-2 and TRBJ1-2; tentatively, D is TRBD1 (6 bases). The source material was blood. CDR3 region: CASSMDRYGYTF. The CDR3 DNA is TGTGCCAGCAGCATGGACAGATATGGCTACACCTTC.